A selection of T cell receptor beta chains follows, all from one sample in a study of T cell repertoires in cytomegalovirus infection. No antigen has been identified for these receptors. A single record per CDR3 protein comes from TCRdb applying MiXCR to the reads. The sample contains a few hundred thousand distinct CDR3 sequences, just under 35% of which appear only once. This material consisted of cultured PBMCs, taken from culture after CMV antigen stimulation. Receptors originate from a human donor in good health (CMV status not recorded). Some clones in this sample may be carry-over from other donors' samples. The CDR3 runs from the conserved cysteine through the conserved F or W. The D gene is left open where the match is weak. Not every row has a clone size; where given, it reads once, few, many or a size class.

13	few	.	TRBV7-2	TRBJ2-1	TGTGCCAGCAGCTTAGGGCCCTCTAATGAGCAGTTCTTC	CASSLGPSNEQFF
13	many	.	TRBV7-2	TRBJ2-5	TGTGCCAGCAGCTCACGGTACCAAGAGACCCAGTACTTC	CASSSRYQETQYF
16	.	TRBD2	TRBV6-2/TRBV6-3	TRBJ2-3	TGTGCCAGCAGTTCGTTAAGCGGGGTATTCACAGATACGCAGTATTTT	CASSSLSGVFTDTQYF
19	.	TRBD1	TRBV5-5	TRBJ1-2	TGTGCCAGCAGCCCTAGATCAGGGGGCTTGTCTTATCTAGACTATGGCTACACCTTC	CASSPRSGGLSYLDYGYTF
13	.	TRBD1	TRBV5-8	TRBJ1-2	TGTGCCAGCAGCCGTACGGGACAGCATGGCTACACCTTC	CASSRTGQHGYTF
10	.	.	TRBV28	TRBJ1-4	TGTGCCAGCAGTTCCTGGGCACTGTTTTTT	CASSSWALFF
13	few	.	TRBV7-2	TRBJ2-1	TGTGCCAGCAGCCAGGCTACCTACAATGAGCAGTTCTTC	CASSQATYNEQFF
18	.	TRBD2	TRBV19	TRBJ2-3	TGTGCCAGTAGTATTAACTTCGCTAGCGGGAGATTAACAGATACGCAGTATTTT	CASSINFASGRLTDTQYF
15	.	TRBD1	TRBV4-1	TRBJ2-2	TGCGCCAGCAGCCACGGGACAGGGGGTTCCGGGGAGCTGTTTTTT	CASSHGTGGSGELFF
15	.	TRBD1	TRBV19	TRBJ2-5	TGTGCCAGTAGCTCGAACAGGGGGCGAGAAGAGACCCAGTACTTC	CASSSNRGREETQYF
15	.	.	TRBV12-3/TRBV12-4	TRBJ1-6	TGTGCCAGCAAACAATTCCAGGGCATTGGTTCACCCCTCCACTTT	CASKQFQGIGSPLHF
11	many	.	TRBV4-2	TRBJ2-1	TGTGCCAGCAGGAGAGGAGAGGAGCAGTTCTTC	CASRRGEEQFF
15	.	.	TRBV10-1	TRBJ2-3	TGCGCCAGCAGTGATAACAGGGACGGCGCAGATACGCAGTATTTT	CASSDNRDGADTQYF
19	many	TRBD2	TRBV7-2	TRBJ2-7	TGTGCCAGCAGCCCTAGACCGGGACTAGCGGGAGGGCCGTCCTACGAGCAGTACTTC	CASSPRPGLAGGPSYEQYF
15	few	TRBD1	TRBV6-2/TRBV6-3	TRBJ2-1	TGTGCCAGCAGATTACGGACAGGGGAATACAATGAGCAGTTCTTC	CASRLRTGEYNEQFF
15	many	TRBD1	TRBV10-3	TRBJ2-1	TGTGCCATCAGTGGGCCGGGACAGGGATACAATGAGCAGTTCTTC	CAISGPGQGYNEQFF
15	.	.	TRBV7-9	TRBJ2-7	TGTGCCAGCAGCTTACAGAGGACTTCCTTCTACGAGCAGTACTTC	CASSLQRTSFYEQYF
14	many	.	TRBV6-1	TRBJ1-5	TGTGCCAGCTCGACGGCCCCTTTTAATCAGCCCCAGCATTTT	CASSTAPFNQPQHF
18	.	TRBD2	TRBV3-1	TRBJ2-1	TGTGCCAGCAGCCAAGAGACTAGCGGGAGGGCCGCCTACAATGAGCAGTTCTTC	CASSQETSGRAAYNEQFF
16	few	.	TRBV12-3/TRBV12-4	TRBJ2-1	TGTGCCAGCAGCTCCACTTCTCCCGGGTCCTACAATGAGCAGTTCTTC	CASSSTSPGSYNEQFF
14	few	TRBD2	TRBV7-2	TRBJ2-7	TGTGCCAGCAGCCGAGCGGGAGAAGCCTACGAGCAGTACTTC	CASSRAGEAYEQYF
14	few	.	TRBV7-3	TRBJ1-1	TGTGCCAGCAGCTCCGGGACTATAAACGCTGAAGCTTTCTTT	CASSSGTINAEAFF
16	.	.	TRBV4-1	TRBJ1-5	TGCGCCAGCAGCCAAGAGCAAGGAAATAGCAATCAGCCCCAGCATTTT	CASSQEQGNSNQPQHF
15	many	.	TRBV28	TRBJ1-5	TGTGCCAGGCACTATGAGGCGGGCTGCTATCAGCCCCAGCATTTT	CARHYEAGCYQPQHF
13	.	.	TRBV12-3/TRBV12-4	TRBJ1-4	TGTGCCAGCAGTTTACAACACAATGAAAAACTGTTTTTT	CASSLQHNEKLFF
13	once	.	TRBV7-8	TRBJ2-7	TGTGCCAGCAGAACTTCCCAGTCTTACGAGCAGTACTTC	CASRTSQSYEQYF
16	few	.	TRBV19	TRBJ2-5	TGTGCCAGTAGTAAAGGGACAGCCCAAGGGGGGAAGACCCAGTACTTC	CASSKGTAQGGKTQYF
15	.	TRBD2	TRBV27	TRBJ2-1	TGTGCCAGCAGTTCCACTAGCGGGAGGAGGTATGAGCAGTTCTTC	CASSSTSGRRYEQFF